This T cell receptor (beta chain) is drawn from a study of cytomegalovirus exposure and HLA in healthy donors. Study-wide context: Early released data comprised 80 million to 100 million unique TCRs from HLA-typed donors.

Primers included in the PCR were 60 Vbeta and 13 Jbeta primers. TCRdb's copy holds only in-frame clones and misses some; the assay was immunoSEQ multiplex PCR. The table includes around 150,000 clones, 60% to 80% detected once. The source is a woman aged 25 to 39 in good health and CMV-seronegative. Sequencing was carried out using PBMCs.

As DNA, the CDR3 is TGTGCCAGCAGCGCGGGGGGACTCCTCGTCCTCGGCTACACCTTC. Its protein product is CASSAGGLLVLGYTF. J is TRBJ1-2 and V is TRBV28, with a tentative D call TRBD1 (5 bases). The CDR3 length is 15 residues. Trimming shortened V by 6 bases and J by 8 bases, and 22 bases separated the two germline ends. The germline V gene has CDR1 MDHEN and CDR2 SYDVKM.